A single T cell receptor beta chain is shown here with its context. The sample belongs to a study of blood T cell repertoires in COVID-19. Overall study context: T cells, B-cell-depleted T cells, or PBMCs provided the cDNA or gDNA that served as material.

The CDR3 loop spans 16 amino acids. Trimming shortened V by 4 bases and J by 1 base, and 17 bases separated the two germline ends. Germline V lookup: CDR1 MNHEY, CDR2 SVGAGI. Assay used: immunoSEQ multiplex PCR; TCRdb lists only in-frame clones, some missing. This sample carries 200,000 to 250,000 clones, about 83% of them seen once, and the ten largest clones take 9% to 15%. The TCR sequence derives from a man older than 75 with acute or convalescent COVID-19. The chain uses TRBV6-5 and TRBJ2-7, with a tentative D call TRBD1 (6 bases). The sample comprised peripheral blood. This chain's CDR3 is CASSFFLGTSSYEQYF. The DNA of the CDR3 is TGTGCCAGCAGTTTTTTTTTGGGGACATCTTCCTACGAGCAGTACTTC.